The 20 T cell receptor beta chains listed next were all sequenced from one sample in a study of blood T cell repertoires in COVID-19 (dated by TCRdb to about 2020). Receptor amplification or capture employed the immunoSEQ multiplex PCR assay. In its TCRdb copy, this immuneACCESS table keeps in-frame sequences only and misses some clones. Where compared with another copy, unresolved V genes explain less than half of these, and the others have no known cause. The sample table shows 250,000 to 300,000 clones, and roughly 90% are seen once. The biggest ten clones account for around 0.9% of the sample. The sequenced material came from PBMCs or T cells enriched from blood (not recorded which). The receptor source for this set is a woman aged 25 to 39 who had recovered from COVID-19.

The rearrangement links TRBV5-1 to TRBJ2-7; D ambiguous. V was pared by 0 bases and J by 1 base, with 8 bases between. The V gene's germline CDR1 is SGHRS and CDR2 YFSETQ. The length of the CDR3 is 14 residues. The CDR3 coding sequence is TGCGCCAGCAGCTTGGTTGTCAGTTCCTACGAGCAGTACTTC. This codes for CASSLVVSSYEQYF.

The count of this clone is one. CDR3 sequence reads: CASSLDGYNEQFF. CDR3 coding DNA: TGTGCCAGCAGCTTGGACGGCTACAATGAGCAGTTCTTC. This chain connects TRBV5-4 to TRBJ2-1; D is undetermined. Germline CDR1 reads SGHNT; CDR2 reads YYREEE (reference sequence). The V end lost 0 bases, the J end lost 3 bases, and 4 bases lay between the germline ends. There are 13 residues in the CDR3.

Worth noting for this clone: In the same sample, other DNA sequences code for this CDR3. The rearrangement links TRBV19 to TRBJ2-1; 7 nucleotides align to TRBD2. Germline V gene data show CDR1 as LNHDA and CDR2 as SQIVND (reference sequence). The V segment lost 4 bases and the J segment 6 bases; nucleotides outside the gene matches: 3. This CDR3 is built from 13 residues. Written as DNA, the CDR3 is TGTGCCAGTAGTAGTTCGGGGGGCAATGAGCAGTTCTTC. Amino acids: CASSSSGGNEQFF.

The CDR3 DNA follows: TGTGCCAGCAGCTACTCTAGCGGAGCCTACAATGAGCAGTTCTTC. Its protein is CASSYSSGAYNEQFF. The chain uses TRBV2 and TRBJ2-1, with 7 bases fitting TRBD2. This CDR3 spans 15 amino acids. J was trimmed by 2 bases and V by 6 bases; bases with no gene match: 7. Germline values: CDR1 SNHLY, CDR2 FYNNEI.

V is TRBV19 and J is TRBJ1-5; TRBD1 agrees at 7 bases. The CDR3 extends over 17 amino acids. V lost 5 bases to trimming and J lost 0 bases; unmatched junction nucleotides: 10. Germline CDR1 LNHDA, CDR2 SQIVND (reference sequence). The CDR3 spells CASSVGTVRYSNQPQHF. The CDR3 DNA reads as TGTGCCAGTAGTGTCGGGACAGTCCGATATAGCAATCAGCCCCAGCATTTT.

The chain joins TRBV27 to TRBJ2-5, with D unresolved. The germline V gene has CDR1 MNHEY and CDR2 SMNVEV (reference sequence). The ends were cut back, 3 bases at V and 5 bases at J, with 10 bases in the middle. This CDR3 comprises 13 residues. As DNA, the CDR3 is TGTGCCAGCAGTTTTCGGCCCGGGGAGACCCAGTACTTC. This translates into CASSFRPGETQYF.

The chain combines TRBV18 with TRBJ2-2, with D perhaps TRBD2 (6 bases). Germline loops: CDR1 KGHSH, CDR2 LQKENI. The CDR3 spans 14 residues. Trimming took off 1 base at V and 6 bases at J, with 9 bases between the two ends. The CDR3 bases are TGTGCCAGCTCACCACTCAGGGAGGCCGGGGAGCTGTTTTTT. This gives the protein CASSPLREAGELFF.

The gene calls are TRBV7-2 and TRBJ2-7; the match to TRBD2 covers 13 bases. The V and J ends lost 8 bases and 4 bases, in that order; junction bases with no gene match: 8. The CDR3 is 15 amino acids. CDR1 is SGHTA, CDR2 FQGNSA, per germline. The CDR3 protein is CASAHTSGGGYEQYF. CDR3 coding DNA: TGTGCCAGCGCCCATACTAGCGGGGGGGGATACGAGCAGTACTTC.

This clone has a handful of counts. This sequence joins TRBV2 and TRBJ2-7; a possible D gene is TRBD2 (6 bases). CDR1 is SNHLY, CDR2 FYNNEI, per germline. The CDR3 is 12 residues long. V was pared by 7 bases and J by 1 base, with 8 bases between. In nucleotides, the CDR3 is TGTGCCAGCATCGGGGGATCCTACGAGCAGTACTTC. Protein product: CASIGGSYEQYF.

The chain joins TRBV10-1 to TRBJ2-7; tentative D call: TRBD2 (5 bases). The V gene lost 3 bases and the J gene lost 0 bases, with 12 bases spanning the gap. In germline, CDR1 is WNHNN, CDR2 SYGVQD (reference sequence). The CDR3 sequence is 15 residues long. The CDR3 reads CASSDRTGSSYEQYF. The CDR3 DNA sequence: TGCGCCAGCAGTGATCGGACGGGGAGCTCCTACGAGCAGTACTTC.

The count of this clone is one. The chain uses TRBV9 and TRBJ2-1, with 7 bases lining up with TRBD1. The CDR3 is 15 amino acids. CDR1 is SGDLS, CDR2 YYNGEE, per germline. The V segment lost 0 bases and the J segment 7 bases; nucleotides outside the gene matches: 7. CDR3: CASSVGTGRGNEQFF. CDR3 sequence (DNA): TGTGCCAGCAGCGTAGGGACAGGTCGGGGAAATGAGCAGTTCTTC.

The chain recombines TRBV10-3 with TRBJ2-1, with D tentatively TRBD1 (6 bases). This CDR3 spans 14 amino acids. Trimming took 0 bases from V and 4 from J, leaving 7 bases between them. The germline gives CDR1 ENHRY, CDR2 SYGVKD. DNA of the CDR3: TGTGCCATCAGTGAGTCGGGACAATACAATGAGCAGTTCTTC. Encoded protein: CAISESGQYNEQFF.

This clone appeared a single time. The CDR3 sequence: CASSVGGRSGGTQYF. CDR3 nucleotides: TGTGCCAGCAGCGTAGGTGGGAGGAGCGGTGGGACCCAGTACTTC. The chain couples TRBV9 to TRBJ2-5; D might be TRBD2 (6 bases). The CDR3 is 15 amino acids. Germline CDR1 reads SGDLS; CDR2 reads YYNGEE. V dropped 0 bases and J dropped 7 bases, with 16 bases sitting between them.

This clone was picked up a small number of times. The CDR3 DNA is TGTGCCAGCAGCGTAGTCTCGGGAGATACGCAGTATTTT. Encoded protein: CASSVVSGDTQYF. This chain connects TRBV9 to TRBJ2-3, with D hard to call. V was cut by 0 bases and J by 5 bases, with 7 bases left in between. The length of the CDR3 is 13 residues. Germline CDR1 and CDR2: SGDLS and YYNGEE.

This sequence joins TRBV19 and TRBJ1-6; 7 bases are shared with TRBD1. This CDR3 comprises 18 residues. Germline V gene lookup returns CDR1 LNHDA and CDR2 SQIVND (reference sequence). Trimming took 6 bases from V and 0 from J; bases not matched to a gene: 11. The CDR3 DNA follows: TGTGCCAGTAGCCAATCCCGACAGGGAGGCTCCTATAATTCACCCCTCCACTTT. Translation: CASSQSRQGGSYNSPLHF.

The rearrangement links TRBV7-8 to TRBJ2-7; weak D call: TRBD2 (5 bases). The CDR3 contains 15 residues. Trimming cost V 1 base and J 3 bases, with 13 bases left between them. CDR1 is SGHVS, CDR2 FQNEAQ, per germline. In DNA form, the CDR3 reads TGTGCCAGCAGCTTAGAGCTAGCAGACTACTACGAGCAGTACTTC. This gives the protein CASSLELADYYEQYF. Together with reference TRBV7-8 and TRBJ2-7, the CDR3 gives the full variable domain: GAGVSQSPRYKVAKRGQDVALRCDPISGHVSLFWYQQALGQGPEFLTYFQNEAQLDKSGLPSDRFFAERPEGSVSTLKIQRTQQEDSAVYLCASSLELADYYEQYFGPGTRLTVT.

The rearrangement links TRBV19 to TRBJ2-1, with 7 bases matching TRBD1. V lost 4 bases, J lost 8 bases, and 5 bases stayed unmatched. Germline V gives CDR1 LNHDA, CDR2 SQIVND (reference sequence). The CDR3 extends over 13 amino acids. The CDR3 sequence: CASSKTGVDEQFF. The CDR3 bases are TGTGCCAGTAGTAAAACAGGGGTCGATGAGCAGTTCTTC.

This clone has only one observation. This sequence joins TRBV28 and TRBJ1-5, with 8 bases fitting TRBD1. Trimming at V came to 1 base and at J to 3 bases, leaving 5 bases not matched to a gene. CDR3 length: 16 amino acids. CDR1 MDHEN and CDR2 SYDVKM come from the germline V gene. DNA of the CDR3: TGTGCCAGCAGTTTATTTCGACAGGGGTCCAATCAGCCCCAGCATTTT. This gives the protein CASSLFRQGSNQPQHF.

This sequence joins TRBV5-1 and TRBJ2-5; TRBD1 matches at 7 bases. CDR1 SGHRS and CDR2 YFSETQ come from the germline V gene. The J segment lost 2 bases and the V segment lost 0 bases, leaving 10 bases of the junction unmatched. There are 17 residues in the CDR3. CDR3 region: CASSLGLLTGQQETQYF. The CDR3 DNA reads TGCGCCAGCAGCTTGGGGCTTTTGACAGGGCAACAAGAGACCCAGTACTTC.

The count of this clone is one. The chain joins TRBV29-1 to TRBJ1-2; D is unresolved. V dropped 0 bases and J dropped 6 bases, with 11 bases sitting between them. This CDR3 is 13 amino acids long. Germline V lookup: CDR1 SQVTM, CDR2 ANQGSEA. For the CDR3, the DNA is TGCAGCGTTGAAGATCTCTCGGGGAATGGCTACACCTTC. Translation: CSVEDLSGNGYTF.